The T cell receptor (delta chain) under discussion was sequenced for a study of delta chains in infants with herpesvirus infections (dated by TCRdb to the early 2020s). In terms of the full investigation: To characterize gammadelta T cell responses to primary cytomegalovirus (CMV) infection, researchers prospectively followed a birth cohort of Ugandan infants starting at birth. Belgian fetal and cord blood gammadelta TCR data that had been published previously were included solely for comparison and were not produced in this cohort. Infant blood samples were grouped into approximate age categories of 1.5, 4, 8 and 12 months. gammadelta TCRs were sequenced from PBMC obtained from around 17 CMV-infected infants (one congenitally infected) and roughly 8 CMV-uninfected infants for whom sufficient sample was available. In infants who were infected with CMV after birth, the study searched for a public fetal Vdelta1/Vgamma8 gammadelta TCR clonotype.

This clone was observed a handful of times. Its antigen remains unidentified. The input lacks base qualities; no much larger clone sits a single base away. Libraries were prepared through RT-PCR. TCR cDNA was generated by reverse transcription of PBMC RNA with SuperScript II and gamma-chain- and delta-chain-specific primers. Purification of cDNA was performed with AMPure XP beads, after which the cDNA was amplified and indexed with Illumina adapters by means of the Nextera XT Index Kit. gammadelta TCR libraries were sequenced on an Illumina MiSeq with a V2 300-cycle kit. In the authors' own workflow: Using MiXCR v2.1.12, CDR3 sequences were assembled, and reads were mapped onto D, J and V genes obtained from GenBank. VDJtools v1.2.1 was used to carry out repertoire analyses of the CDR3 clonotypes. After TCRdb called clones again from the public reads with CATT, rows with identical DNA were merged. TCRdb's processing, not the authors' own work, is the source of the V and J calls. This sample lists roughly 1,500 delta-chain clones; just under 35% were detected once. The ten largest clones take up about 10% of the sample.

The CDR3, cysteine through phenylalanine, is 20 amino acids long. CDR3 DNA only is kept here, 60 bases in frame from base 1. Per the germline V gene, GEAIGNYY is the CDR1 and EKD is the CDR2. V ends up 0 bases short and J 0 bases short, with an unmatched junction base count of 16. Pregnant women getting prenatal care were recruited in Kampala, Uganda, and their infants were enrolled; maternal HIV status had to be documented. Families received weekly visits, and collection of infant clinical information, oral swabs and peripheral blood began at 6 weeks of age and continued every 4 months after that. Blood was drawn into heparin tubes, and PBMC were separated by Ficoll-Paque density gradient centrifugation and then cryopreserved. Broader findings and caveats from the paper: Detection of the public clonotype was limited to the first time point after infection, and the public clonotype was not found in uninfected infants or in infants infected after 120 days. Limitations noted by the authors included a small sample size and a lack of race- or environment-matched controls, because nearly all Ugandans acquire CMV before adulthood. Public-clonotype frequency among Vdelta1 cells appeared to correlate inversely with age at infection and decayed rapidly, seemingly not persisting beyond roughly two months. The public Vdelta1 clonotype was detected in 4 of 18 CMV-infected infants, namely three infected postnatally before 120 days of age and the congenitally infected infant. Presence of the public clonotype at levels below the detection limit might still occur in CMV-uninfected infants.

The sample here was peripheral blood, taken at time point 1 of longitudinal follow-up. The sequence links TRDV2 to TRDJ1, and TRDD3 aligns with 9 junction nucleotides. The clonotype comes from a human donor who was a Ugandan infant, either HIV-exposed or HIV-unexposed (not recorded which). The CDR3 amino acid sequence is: CACDTERDWGTHAYTDKLIF. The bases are TGTGCCTGTGACACCGAGCGGGACTGGGGGACGCATGCTTACACCGATAAACTCATCTTT.